This T cell receptor beta chain came from a study of cytomegalovirus exposure and HLA in healthy donors. Study-wide points: It was likely that a cluster of highly shared sequence variants was a sequencing artifact. Earlier results showed most TCR beta V segments being productive about 87% or about 30% of the time. Most subjects' HLA-A and HLA-B alleles were reportedly predicted from TCR beta sequences.

With regard to this clone: The antigen remains undetermined.

The germline gives CDR1 SNHLY, CDR2 FYNNEI. The V segment lost 0 bases and the J segment 5 bases; nucleotides outside the gene matches: 3. The CDR3 has 17 residues. Researchers ran the PCR with 60 Vbeta and 13 Jbeta primers. Repertoires were generated with immunoSEQ multiplex PCR, while TCRdb's copy carries only in-frame clones and drops some. This table holds some 140,000 clones, 65% to 70% found once. This clonotype was sampled from a human donor in good health. V and J are TRBV2 and TRBJ2-3; TRBD2 aligns across 15 bases. The sample was PBMCs. The CDR3 DNA is TGTGCCAGCAGTGAAGCGCTGGGACTAGCGGGAGGAGATACGCAGTATTTT. Amino acids: CASSEALGLAGGDTQYF.